This TCR beta chain is drawn from a study of human T cells and chemical hapten exposure. This clonotype occurred a few times. Via MiXCR, TCRdb re-called the RACE reads, giving one row per CDR3 protein. The sample has 84,000 or so distinct CDR3 sequences, approximately 10% seen once. The CDR3 has 12 amino acids. V trimming: 6 bases; J trimming: 2 bases; junction bases outside the gene matches: 3. CDR1 SQVTM and CDR2 ANQGSEA come from the germline V gene. Time point denoted: patch test 2, 6 weeks after DPC sensitization. Treatment specified: therapeutic diphenylcyclopropenone sensitization with weekly scalp DPC.

The receptor was derived from a woman aged 30 to 39 with alopecia areata. Some clones in this sample may be carry-over from other donors' samples. J is TRBJ2-7 and V is TRBV29-1, with 8 positions matching TRBD2. This sample comprised whole blood, obtained in connection with sensitization to the hapten diphenylcyclopropenone (DPC). The DNA of the CDR3 is TGCAGCGTGGGACTAGGAGCCTACGAGCAGTACTTC. Translation: CSVGLGAYEQYF.